This TCR beta chain comes out of a study of immune heterogeneity within non-small cell lung tumors. General study findings and limits: Local T-cell clonality correlated moderately but significantly with local tumor mutational burden (R 0.3 to 0.35). High-frequency T-cell receptor beta clonotypes were largely distinct between individual patients.

The CDR3 sequence is 12 residues long. CDR1 and CDR2 (germline): ENHRY, SYGVKD. Amplification of TCR beta CDR3 was performed by multiplex PCR with 32 V and 13 J primers. TCRdb used MiXCR to reprocess the multiplex PCR reads, holding one entry per CDR3 protein. Of some 4,000 distinct CDR3 sequences in the sample, roughly 23% were seen once. Of note for this clonotype: Antigen: not known. A much larger clone sits a single nucleotide away, making a read error possible.

TCRs were amplified from roughly 540 ng gDNA of bulk tumor per sample. Several biopsies were collected from each primary tumor during surgery. They were spaced as far apart as possible within the tumor mass. Patients with untreated, newly diagnosed non-small cell lung cancer underwent curative surgery. The chain links TRBV10-3 to TRBJ2-7, with D unclear. Sequencing was performed on lung tumor tissue. The receptor's source is a man in his 60s with non-small cell lung cancer. DNA of the CDR3: TGTGTCATCAGTGAGCACTTATACGAGCAGTACTTC. As protein: CVISEHLYEQYF.